This T cell receptor (beta chain) was recovered during a study of CD8+ T cells in alopecia areata. On the study more broadly: Severity was scored as percentage of affected scalp area in treated patients.

As to treatment: oral pan-JAK inhibitor, 5-10 mg twice daily. Sampling of alopecia areata patients yielded lesional scalp punch biopsies as well as peripheral blood. Following RNA extraction, reverse transcription yielded cDNA that acted as the sequencing template. Some clones are missing from TCRdb's copy, which holds only in-frame ones; the method was immunoSEQ multiplex PCR. The sample lists 200,000 or so clones; around two fifths were seen once. The CDR3 contains 14 residues. The ends lost 6 bases at V and 3 bases at J; junction bases unmatched: 4. The germline V gene encodes CDR1 MNHNY and CDR2 SVGAGI (reference sequence). This clone was observed a handful of times.

Source: CD4+ T cells sorted from blood, taken at week 34, from a patient treated with tofacitinib. The chain couples TRBV6-6 to TRBJ1-5; the match to TRBD1 covers 8 bases. The source of this sequence is a human donor with alopecia areata. DNA of the CDR3: TGTGCCAGCAGGGTACAGGGGGACAATCAGCCCCAGCATTTT. The encoded protein is CASRVQGDNQPQHF.